The rows below give T cell receptor beta chains drawn from one sample of a study of shared T cell receptors in the human thymus. This table comes from immunoSEQ multiplex PCR, and its TCRdb copy is limited to in-frame clones, with some not included. The sample records roughly 410,000 clones, 95% being singletons. The sequenced sample consisted of thymocytes. The source is a human donor. The CDR3 runs from the conserved cysteine through the conserved F or W. Some rows have no size entry. The others give once, few or many, or a class for an expanded clone.

length: 13
V: TRBV27
size: .
CDR3: CASSLGRLREQYF

length: 15
V: TRBV19
size: .
CDR3: CASRFGGRGRDTQYF

length: 15
V: TRBV6-1
size: .
CDR3: CASSERGEGYYEQYF

length: 14
V: TRBV28
size: .
CDR3: CASTTSQGPYEQYF

length: 13
V: TRBV6-1
size: .
CDR3: CAGDRGRGQPQHF

length: 15
V: TRBV7-2
size: .
CDR3: CASSLRVYGSYEQYF

length: 17
V: TRBV2
size: .
CDR3: CASKVGPKREGLYEQYF

length: 16
V: TRBV15
size: .
CDR3: CATSRNSGSPQETQYF

length: 18
V: TRBV11-2
size: .
CDR3: CASSSSRDRGARDTEAFF

length: 16
V: TRBV7-2
size: .
CDR3: CASSLRQDRGEKTQYF

length: 16
V: TRBV7-2
size: once
CDR3: CASSLKVREHADTQYF

length: 16
V: TRBV15
size: .
CDR3: CATSRESVVGTDTQYF

length: 14
V: TRBV4-3
size: .
CDR3: CASSQDIEQETQYF

length: 18
V: TRBV5-8
size: .
CDR3: CASSFLVYRGPGGQPQHF

length: 14
V: TRBV27
size: .
CDR3: CASSEDSRSYEQYF

length: 15
V: TRBV27
size: .
CDR3: CASSLYSTADYGYTF

length: 17
V: TRBV5-6
size: .
CDR3: CASSLGMGPARRNEQFF

length: 19
V: TRBV2
size: .
CDR3: CASSEGLAGGLNVSGTQYF

length: 15
V: TRBV28
size: .
CDR3: CASSPDIFRGQPQHF

length: 14
V: TRBV9
size: .
CDR3: CASSPRDRLNGYTF

length: 18
V: TRBV5-4
size: .
CDR3: CASSLDSIQQGGKETQYF

length: 18
V: TRBV21-1
size: .
CDR3: CASSKAGGPAVRGNTIYF

length: 13
V: TRBV4-3
size: .
CDR3: CASSQDITQPQHF